This T cell receptor beta chain was documented in a study of T cell changes during pregnancy in multiple sclerosis. Some clones are missing from TCRdb's copy, which holds only in-frame ones; the method was immunoSEQ multiplex PCR. The table shows about 110,000 clones, with just under 95% occurring only once. There are 15 residues in the CDR3. The V and J ends lost 4 bases and 0 bases respectively, with 10 bases between them. The germline V gene encodes CDR1 LNHDA and CDR2 SQIVND (reference sequence). The TCR originated in a female donor in good health, enrolled as a control in a pregnancy study. The V gene is TRBV19, the J gene TRBJ1-3, with D possibly TRBD1 on 6 matching bases. The material was peripheral blood, obtained in the third trimester of pregnancy. CDR3 sequence reads: CASSTGQFSGNTIYF. CDR3 DNA: TGTGCCAGTAGTACCGGACAGTTCTCTGGAAACACCATATATTTT.